This TCR beta chain was captured in a study of blood T cell repertoires in COVID-19. Here immunoSEQ multiplex PCR was the method, and the copy in TCRdb shows in-frame clones only, minus some. There are roughly 150,000 clones in the sample; around 91% occur only once, and more than 14% lies in the top ten. There are 17 residues in the CDR3. Unmatched junction bases numbered 11, after V lost 5 bases and J lost 0 bases. The germline CDR1 and CDR2 sequences are SGHNT and YYREEE (reference sequence). The sequenced material came from peripheral blood. J is TRBJ2-1 and V is TRBV5-4, with 7 bases lining up with TRBD2. The source is a woman in her thirties or forties with acute or convalescent COVID-19. The CDR3 DNA reads as TGTGCCAGCAGTGGGGGGGGTGGCGGGTCCTCCTACAATGAGCAGTTCTTC. It specifies CASSGGGGGSSYNEQFF. The full variable domain, with the rest looked up from reference TRBV5-4 and TRBJ2-1, is ETGVTQSPTHLIKTRGQQVTLRCSSQSGHNTVSWYQQALGQGPQFIFQYYREEENGRGNFPPRFSGLQFPNYSSELNVNALELDDSALYLCASSGGGGGSSYNEQFFGPGTRLTVL.